This TCR beta chain was retrieved from a study of cytomegalovirus exposure and HLA in healthy donors. Study conclusions and caveats: What TCR beta sequences reportedly achieved was accurate prediction of HLA-A and HLA-B alleles in most subjects. Presence/absence analyses assumed roughly uniform sequencing depth across donors, which may not hold.

Primers for the PCR totalled 60 Vbeta and 13 Jbeta. In the source study's methods: Later, some 75 million unique TCR beta chains were counted in an analysis, and about 10 million of them were shared. Here immunoSEQ multiplex PCR was the method, and the copy in TCRdb shows in-frame clones only, minus some. D and trimming come from the DNA, and the V and J calls and clone size come from that table. The table lists approximately 70,000 clones, around 76% of them singletons. As for this clone: Its antigen is still unknown. A junction end diverges from the germline sequence, so it may reflect a read error.

Germline CDR1 reads SGHRS; CDR2 reads YFSETQ. The CDR3 sequence is 15 residues long. This clonotype was obtained from a man over 45 in good health and CMV-seronegative. Sequenced material: PBMCs. J is TRBJ2-3 and V is TRBV5-1, with D maybe TRBD2 (6 bases). The CDR3 spells CASRLGGTSTDTQYF. The CDR3 nucleotides are TGCGCCAGCAGATTGGGCGGGACTAGCACAGATACGCAGTATTTT.